The rows below give T cell receptor beta chains drawn from one sample of a study of blood T cells in healthy people across ages. TCRdb called the 5' RACE reads again in MiXCR, with one record for every CDR3 protein. The sample gives fewer than 1 million distinct CDR3 sequences, roughly 44% of which show up once; about a fifth is in the top ten. Material for sequencing was blood. Every receptor here comes from a man in his sixties in good health. The CDR3 runs from the conserved cysteine through the conserved F or W. The D gene is left open where the match is weak. The size entry is marked missing in some rows and otherwise reads once, few, many or a size class.

V gene	J gene	D gene	clone size	CDR3 DNA	CDR3 protein
TRBV12-3/TRBV12-4	TRBJ1-1	NA	NA	TGTGCCAGCAGTTCAGGGGTGCCTGAAGCTTTCTTT	CASSSGVPEAFF
TRBV4-3	TRBJ2-6	NA	few	TGCGCCAGCAGCCAAGATGCCCCGAGCCTCTCTGGGGCCAACGTCCTGACTTTC	CASSQDAPSLSGANVLTF
TRBV21-1	TRBJ1-4	NA	NA	TGTGCCAGCAGCCGTAAGCGGGGGACAGGGGTAGAAGAACTGTTTTTT	CASSRKRGTGVEELFF
TRBV27	TRBJ2-7	TRBD1	NA	TGTGCCAGCAGTTTACTGACAGGGGCAGGGTACGAGCAGTACTTC	CASSLLTGAGYEQYF
TRBV10-3	TRBJ2-7	TRBD1	few	TGTGCCATCAGTGCACTGTCAGGGGGCGAGCAGTACTTC	CAISALSGGEQYF
TRBV9	TRBJ2-6	NA	few	TGTGCCAGCAGCGAAAGGGTCTATGGGGCCAACGTCCTGACTTTC	CASSERVYGANVLTF
TRBV6-5	TRBJ1-6	NA	NA	TGTGCCAGCAGTTCCAACCGGGACTATTCTAATTCACCCCTCCACTTT	CASSSNRDYSNSPLHF
TRBV28	TRBJ2-5	NA	NA	TGTGCCAGCAGCCCAGCCGGGCCGAGGGAGACCCAGTACTTC	CASSPAGPRETQYF
TRBV9	TRBJ2-5	NA	few	TGTGCCAGCAGCAACCCCAGGGAGACCCAGTACTTC	CASSNPRETQYF
TRBV4-1	TRBJ2-3	NA	NA	TGCGCCAGCAGCCAAATCCCAACCTTAGGTGGCACAGATACGCAGTATTTT	CASSQIPTLGGTDTQYF
TRBV6-1	TRBJ2-6	TRBD1	NA	TGTGCCAGCAGTGGCTCCAGGGGGTCTTACTCTGGGGCCAACGTCCTGACTTTC	CASSGSRGSYSGANVLTF
TRBV7-2	TRBJ2-1	NA	NA	TGTGCCAGCAGCAAGATAGGGGTCAGCTACAATGAGCAGTTCTTC	CASSKIGVSYNEQFF
TRBV24-1	TRBJ2-5	NA	NA	TGTGCCACCAGTGCGAGGAAGGGAGAGACCCAGTACTTC	CATSARKGETQYF
TRBV13	TRBJ2-3	NA	NA	TGTGCCGGCAGCAAAGGCACAGGTAGCACAGATACGCAGTATTTT	CAGSKGTGSTDTQYF
TRBV4-3	TRBJ2-1	TRBD1	NA	TGCGCCAGCAGCGATGGGACAGGGGGCGGTGAGCAGTTCTTC	CASSDGTGGGEQFF
TRBV20-1	TRBJ1-1	NA	NA	TGCAGTGCTGGAGATCCCCCGCAAACTGAAGCTTTCTTT	CSAGDPPQTEAFF
TRBV7-9	TRBJ2-7	TRBD1	NA	TGTGCCAGCAGCTTAAGAGGGGGCGAAGAGAACGAGCAGTACTTC	CASSLRGGEENEQYF
TRBV7-2	TRBJ2-5	NA	few	TGTGCCAGCAGCTCGACAGGTCGGCCAGAGACCCAGTACTTC	CASSSTGRPETQYF
TRBV7-2	TRBJ1-2	TRBD1	NA	TGTGCCAGCAGGTTCCCAGGACAGGTGGTAGACTACACCTTC	CASRFPGQVVDYTF
TRBV24-1	TRBJ2-7	NA	once	TGTGCCACCAGTGACGCTAGGGGAGGAGGGACGGACAATGAGCAGTACTTC	CATSDARGGGTDNEQYF
TRBV9	TRBJ2-5	NA	few	TGTGCCAGCAGCGCCCGACCTTCCCAAGAGACCCAGTACTTC	CASSARPSQETQYF
TRBV27	TRBJ2-3	NA	NA	TGTGCCAGCAGTGGATGGGGGTCAGATACGCAGTATTTT	CASSGWGSDTQYF
TRBV29-1	TRBJ2-7	TRBD1	few	TGCAGCGTTGAAGTGGTGGTACAGGGGTTTTACGAGCAGTACTTC	CSVEVVVQGFYEQYF
TRBV20-1	TRBJ1-2	NA	NA	TGCAGTGCTAGAGACGGTCATGGGAACTATGGCTACACCTTC	CSARDGHGNYGYTF
TRBV12-3/TRBV12-4	TRBJ2-1	TRBD2	NA	TGTGCCAGCAGCCTTAGCGGGGGGACCAATGAGCGGTTCTTC	CASSLSGGTNERFF
TRBV21-1	TRBJ2-5	NA	NA	TGTGCCAGCAGCAATACTAGCGGGGAAGAGACCCAGTACTTC	CASSNTSGEETQYF
TRBV7-8	TRBJ2-7	TRBD1	NA	TGTGCCAGCAGCTTAGTGGGACAGGGACCCCTCGAGCAGTACTTC	CASSLVGQGPLEQYF
TRBV6-2/TRBV6-3	TRBJ2-7	TRBD2	NA	TGTGCCAGCAGTTTTCCGGGACTAGCCCTCTTCGAGCAGTACTTC	CASSFPGLALFEQYF
TRBV18	TRBJ2-1	NA	NA	TGTGCCAGCTCATCCACCGGACAGTACTACAATGAGCAGTTCTTC	CASSSTGQYYNEQFF
TRBV5-8	TRBJ2-7	NA	once	TGTGCCAGCAGCTTGAGGACGGACACCTACGAGCAGTACTTC	CASSLRTDTYEQYF
TRBV24-1	TRBJ2-7	NA	NA	TGTGCCACCAGTGAGAGAGTTACAGGGAGCTCCTACGAGCAGTACTTC	CATSERVTGSSYEQYF
TRBV20-1	TRBJ2-1	TRBD1	many	TGCAGTGCTAGGAGGACAGGGGGCGGTGAGCAGTTCTTC	CSARRTGGGEQFF
TRBV4-1	TRBJ2-7	NA	once	TGCGCCAGCAGCCAAGATGTGCCGACGGGGGAGCAGTACTTC	CASSQDVPTGEQYF
TRBV2	TRBJ2-3	TRBD2	few	TGTGCCAGCAGCCGCGGGACTAGGACAGATACGCAGTATTTT	CASSRGTRTDTQYF
TRBV14	TRBJ2-1	TRBD1	NA	TGTGCCAGCAGCGCCCGACAGGGGAATGAGCAGTTCTTC	CASSARQGNEQFF
TRBV5-1	TRBJ2-3	NA	NA	TGCGCCAGCAGCTTGGCCGCGTCCGGGGATACGCAGTATTTT	CASSLAASGDTQYF